This T cell receptor (beta chain) appears in the sequencing data of a study of blood T cell repertoires in COVID-19. Study in general: COVID-19 samples from acute and convalescent phases originated in the United States, Italy and Spain. Sample material is recorded as cDNA or gDNA derived from T cells, B-cell-depleted T cells, or PBMCs.

As handled by the study authors: Nucleated cell counts were estimated from reference gene primer amplification. TCRdb keeps only in-frame clones here, not all; method: immunoSEQ multiplex PCR. V and J calls and clone size are those listed in that table; D and trimming were worked out from the DNA. The sample consists of approximately 97,000 clones, about 72% of them appearing once. The count of this clone is one. Material: peripheral blood. This clonotype was obtained from a man aged 55 to 69 with active or convalescent COVID-19.

DNA of the CDR3: TGTGCCAGCAGAGAGGGACAGGGCCATTCACCCCTCCACTTT. Translation gives CASREGQGHSPLHF. V is TRBV2 and J is TRBJ1-6; 9 bases fit TRBD1. The CDR3 extends over 14 amino acids. Germline trimming cut 6 bases from V and 8 bases from J; bases unmatched to any gene: 5. The germline gives CDR1 SNHLY, CDR2 FYNNEI. The full variable domain, with the rest looked up from reference TRBV2 and TRBJ1-6, is EPEVTQTPSHQVTQMGQEVILRCVPISNHLYFYWYRQILGQKVEFLVSFYNNEISEKSEIFDDQFSVERPDGSNFTLKIRSTKLEDSAMYFCASREGQGHSPLHFGNGTRLTVT.